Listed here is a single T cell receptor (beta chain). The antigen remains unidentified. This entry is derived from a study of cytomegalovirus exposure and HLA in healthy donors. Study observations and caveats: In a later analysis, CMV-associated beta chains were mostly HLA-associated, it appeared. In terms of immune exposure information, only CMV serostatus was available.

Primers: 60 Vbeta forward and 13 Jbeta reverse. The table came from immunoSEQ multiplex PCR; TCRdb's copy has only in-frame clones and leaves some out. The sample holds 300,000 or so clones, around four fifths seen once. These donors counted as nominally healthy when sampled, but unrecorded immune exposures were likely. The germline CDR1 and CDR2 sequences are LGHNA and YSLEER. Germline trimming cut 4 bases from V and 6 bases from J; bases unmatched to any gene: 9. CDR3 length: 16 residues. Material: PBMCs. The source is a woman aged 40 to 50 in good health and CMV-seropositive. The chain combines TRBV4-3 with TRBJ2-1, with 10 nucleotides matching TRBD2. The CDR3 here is CASSPSGASGSNEQFF. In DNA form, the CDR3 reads TGCGCCAGCAGCCCAAGTGGGGCTAGCGGGAGCAATGAGCAGTTCTTC.